These 15 T cell receptor beta chains were all obtained from the same sample, sequenced in a study of T cell changes during pregnancy in multiple sclerosis. Assay: immunoSEQ multiplex PCR; the TCRdb copy retains only in-frame clones and omits some. The table has around 86,000 clones, over 85% seen once; the top ten hold roughly 0.94%. Sequenced here: peripheral blood, sampled in the first trimester of pregnancy. The receptors were sampled from a female donor with multiple sclerosis, enrolled in a pregnancy study.

The chain combines TRBV25-1 with TRBJ1-5; no clear D gene. The ends were cut back, 3 bases at V and 7 bases at J, with 13 bases in the middle. CDR1 and CDR2 from the germline V gene are MGHDK and SYGVNS. The CDR3 is made up of 14 amino acids. DNA of the CDR3: TGTGCCAGCAGTGAGGTGGGAGGTGGACAGCCCCAGCATTTT. Its translation is CASSEVGGGQPQHF.

The chain joins TRBV19 to TRBJ2-6; the D gene is possibly TRBD2 (6 bases). CDR3 size: 18 residues. Germline CDR1 and CDR2: LNHDA and SQIVND (reference sequence). V dropped 3 bases and J dropped 2 bases, with 17 bases sitting between them. In DNA, the CDR3 is TGTGCCAGTAGTATTGAGGAGGGAAGGTGGGCTGGGGCCAACGTCCTGACTTTC. Its translation: CASSIEEGRWAGANVLTF.

The chain couples TRBV5-1 to TRBJ2-1; 8 bases align to TRBD1. The CDR3 length is 15 residues. The ends lost 4 bases at V and 6 bases at J; junction bases unmatched: 9. CDR1 is SGHRS, CDR2 YFSETQ, per germline. CDR3 nucleotides: TGCGCCAGCAGCAACCAGGGGGCGGGCATCAATGAGCAGTTCTTC. Its protein is CASSNQGAGINEQFF.

Details on this clone: This specimen includes other DNA sequences encoding the same CDR3. The chain is built from TRBV19 and TRBJ1-1; the D is unclear. CDR1 is LNHDA, CDR2 SQIVND, per germline (reference sequence). The CDR3 spans 13 residues. V lost 5 bases to trimming and J lost 0 bases, with 7 bases between them. The CDR3 nucleotides are TGTGCCAGTAGTCCGTCCTTGAACACTGAAGCTTTCTTT. Its protein is CASSPSLNTEAFF.

The chain uses TRBV5-1 and TRBJ1-1; TRBD1 matches 10 bases. This CDR3 contains 16 residues. The V segment lost 4 bases and the J segment 7 bases; nucleotides outside the gene matches: 13. Germline assignment: CDR1 SGHRS and CDR2 YFSETQ. The CDR3 region has the DNA TGCGCCAGCAGCGCCGGGACAGGGGTTTATGATAGTGAAGCTTTCTTT. Amino acids: CASSAGTGVYDSEAFF. Looking up the rest from reference TRBV5-1 and TRBJ1-1 gives the full variable domain: KAGVTQTPRYLIKTRGQQVTLSCSPISGHRSVSWYQQTPGQGLQFLFEYFSETQRNKGNFPGRFSGRQFSNSRSEMNVSTLELGDSALYLCASSAGTGVYDSEAFFGQGTRLTVV.

This chain joins TRBV5-1 and TRBJ1-1; D remains ambiguous. The V gene lost 1 base and the J gene lost 6 bases, with 7 bases spanning the gap. The CDR3 consists of 12 residues. The germline gives CDR1 SGHRS, CDR2 YFSETQ. The CDR3 here is CASSLSEAEAFF. As DNA, the CDR3 is TGCGCCAGCAGCTTGTCAGAAGCTGAAGCTTTCTTT.

The genes are TRBV28 and TRBJ1-1; weak D call: TRBD1 (5 bases). The CDR3 length is 15 residues. V gave up 3 bases and J gave up 5 bases, with 16 bases separating them. Germline V gene data show CDR1 as MDHEN and CDR2 as SYDVKM. The CDR3 DNA is TGTGCCAGCAGTTTGACACTGTCGGGGGTGACTGAAGCTTTCTTT. Residues: CASSLTLSGVTEAFF.

The chain couples TRBV5-1 to TRBJ2-3, with 8 bases identical to TRBD1. CDR1 is SGHRS and CDR2 is YFSETQ in the germline V gene. This CDR3 comprises 17 residues. Unmatched junction bases numbered 12, after V lost 3 bases and J lost 3 bases. The CDR3 DNA follows: TGCGCCAGCAGCTCCTTGCGGGCAGGGGGCCAGACAGATACGCAGTATTTT. Protein product: CASSSLRAGGQTDTQYF.

J is TRBJ1-5 and V is TRBV28; D not certain. This CDR3 contains 16 residues. V shed 6 bases and J shed 5 bases, with 20 bases lying between them. Germline values: CDR1 MDHEN, CDR2 SYDVKM. CDR3 amino acids: CASSPTRGNGHQPQHF. The DNA for the CDR3 is TGTGCCAGCAGCCCCACCCGGGGTAACGGGCATCAGCCCCAGCATTTT.

The chain recombines TRBV6-6 with TRBJ2-2; 15 nucleotides line up with TRBD2. With V trimmed by 6 bases and J by 5 bases, 4 bases remained unmatched. Germline assignment: CDR1 MNHNY and CDR2 SVGAGI (reference sequence). The CDR3 length is 16 residues. CDR3 region: CASRAGLAGGTGELFF. The CDR3 DNA reads as TGTGCCAGCAGAGCCGGACTAGCGGGAGGGACCGGGGAGCTGTTTTTT.

The chain carries TRBV18 and TRBJ2-1; no reliable D call. The V end was cut by 5 bases, the J end by 5 bases, with 16 bases between. Germline V gene lookup returns CDR1 KGHSH and CDR2 LQKENI. The CDR3 consists of 15 residues. CDR3 sequence reads: CASSTLNQANNEQFF. Written as DNA, the CDR3 is TGTGCCAGCTCAACATTGAACCAGGCTAACAATGAGCAGTTCTTC.

The chain employs TRBV7-9 and TRBJ2-7, with 9 bases matching TRBD1. Trimming cost V 4 bases and J 3 bases; bases outside gene matches: 7. Looked up from germline, CDR1 is SEHNR and CDR2 is FQNEAQ (reference sequence). The CDR3 length is 15 residues. Here the CDR3 DNA reads TGTGCCAGCAGCTCAACCGGGACAGGGCTCTACGAGCAGTACTTC. This translates into CASSSTGTGLYEQYF.

V and J are TRBV27 and TRBJ2-1, with 11 positions matching TRBD2. CDR3 length equals 15 residues. V trimming: 6 bases; J trimming: 9 bases; junction bases outside the gene matches: 10. Germline-derived CDR1 and CDR2 are MNHEY and SMNVEV (reference sequence). Here the CDR3 reads CASRDSGGGFFEQFF. The CDR3 region has the DNA TGTGCCAGCAGAGATAGCGGGGGGGGTTTTTTTGAGCAGTTCTTC.

The chain recombines TRBV10-1 with TRBJ2-7; 9 bases match TRBD1. V was pared by 9 bases and J by 4 bases, with 13 bases of the junction left unmatched. The CDR3 covers 15 residues. Germline V gene sequence: CDR1 WNHNN, CDR2 SYGVQD (reference sequence). The CDR3 loop is CARPSPGTGTYEQYF. The CDR3 DNA sequence: TGCGCCAGGCCTTCCCCCGGGACAGGGACTTACGAGCAGTACTTC.

The chain links TRBV5-1 to TRBJ2-3; a possible D gene is TRBD1 (6 bases). V gave up 0 bases and J gave up 3 bases, with 14 bases separating them. Germline-derived CDR1 and CDR2 are SGHRS and YFSETQ. The CDR3 runs 16 residues. CDR3 sequence (DNA): TGCGCCAGCAGCTTGGCCTCCTGGGACACAACAGATACGCAGTATTTT. This encodes CASSLASWDTTDTQYF.